The sequence of this TCR beta chain was determined in a study of blood T cell repertoires in COVID-19. This CDR3 spans 15 amino acids. V was clipped by 4 bases and J by 6 bases, with 18 bases between them. Germline assignment: CDR1 SGDLS and CDR2 YYNGEE. TCRdb keeps only in-frame clones here, not all; method: immunoSEQ multiplex PCR. The top ten clones hold 5.5% to 8% of a sample with 200,000 or so clones, 75% to 90% of them seen once. Sample: peripheral blood. The origin of this receptor is a man aged 55 to 70 who had recovered from COVID-19. The rearrangement joins TRBV9 to TRBJ2-3, with a weak D call TRBD1 (8 bases). Here the CDR3 DNA reads TGTGCCAGCAGCCCAGGGGGCGGGGGTAGTGATACGCAGTATTTT. This sequence encodes CASSPGGGGSDTQYF.